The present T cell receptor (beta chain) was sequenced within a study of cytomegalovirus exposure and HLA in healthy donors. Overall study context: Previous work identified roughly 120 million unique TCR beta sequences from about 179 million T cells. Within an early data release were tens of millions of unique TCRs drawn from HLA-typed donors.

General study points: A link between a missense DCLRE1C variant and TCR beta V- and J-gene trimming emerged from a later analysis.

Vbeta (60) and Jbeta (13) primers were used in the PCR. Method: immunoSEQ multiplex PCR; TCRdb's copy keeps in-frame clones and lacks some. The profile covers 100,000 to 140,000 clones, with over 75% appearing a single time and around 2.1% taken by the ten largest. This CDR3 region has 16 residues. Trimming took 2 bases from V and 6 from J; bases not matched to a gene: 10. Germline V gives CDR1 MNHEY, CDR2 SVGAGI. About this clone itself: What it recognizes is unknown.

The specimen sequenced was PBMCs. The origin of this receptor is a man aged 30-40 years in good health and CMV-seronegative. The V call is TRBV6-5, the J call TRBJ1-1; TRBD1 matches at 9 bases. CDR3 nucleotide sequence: TGTGCCAGCAGTTACACACCGACAGGGGGTCGGCCTGAAGCTTTCTTT. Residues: CASSYTPTGGRPEAFF.